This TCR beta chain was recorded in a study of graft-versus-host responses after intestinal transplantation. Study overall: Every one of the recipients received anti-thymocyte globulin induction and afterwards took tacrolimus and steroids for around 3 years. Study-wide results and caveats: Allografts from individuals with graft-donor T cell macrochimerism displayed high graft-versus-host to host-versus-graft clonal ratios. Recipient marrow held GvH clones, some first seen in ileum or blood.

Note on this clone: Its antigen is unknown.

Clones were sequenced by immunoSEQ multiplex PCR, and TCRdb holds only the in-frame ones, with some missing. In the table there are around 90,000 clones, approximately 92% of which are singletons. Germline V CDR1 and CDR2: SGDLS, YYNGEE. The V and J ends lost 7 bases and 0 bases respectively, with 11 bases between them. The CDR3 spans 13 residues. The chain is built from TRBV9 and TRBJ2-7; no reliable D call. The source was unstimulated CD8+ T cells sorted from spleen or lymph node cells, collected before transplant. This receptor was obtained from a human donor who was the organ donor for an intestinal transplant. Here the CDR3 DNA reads TGTGCCAGCTCAACCGGGTTCTCCTACGAGCAGTACTTC. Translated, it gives CASSTGFSYEQYF. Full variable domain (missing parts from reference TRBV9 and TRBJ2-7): DSGVTQTPKHLITATGQRVTLRCSPRSGDLSVYWYQQSLDQGLQFLIQYYNGEERAKGNILERFSAQQFPDLHSELNLSSLELGDSALYFCASSTGFSYEQYFGPGTRLTVT.